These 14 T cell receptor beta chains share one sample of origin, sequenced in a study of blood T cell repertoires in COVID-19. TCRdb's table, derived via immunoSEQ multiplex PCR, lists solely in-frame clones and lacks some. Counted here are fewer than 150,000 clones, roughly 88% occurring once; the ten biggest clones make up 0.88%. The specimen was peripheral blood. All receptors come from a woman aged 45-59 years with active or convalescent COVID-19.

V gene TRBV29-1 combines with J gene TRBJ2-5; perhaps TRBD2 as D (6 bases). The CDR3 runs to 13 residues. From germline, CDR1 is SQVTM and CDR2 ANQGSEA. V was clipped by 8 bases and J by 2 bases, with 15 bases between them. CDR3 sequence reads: CSYSLGTQETQYF. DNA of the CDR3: TGCAGCTATAGTCTGGGGACTCAAGAGACCCAGTACTTC.

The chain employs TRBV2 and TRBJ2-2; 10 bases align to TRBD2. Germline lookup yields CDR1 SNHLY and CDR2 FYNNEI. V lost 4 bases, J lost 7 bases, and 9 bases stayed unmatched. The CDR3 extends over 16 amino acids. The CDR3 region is CASSVLRAGGGGELFF. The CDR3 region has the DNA TGTGCCAGCAGTGTATTGCGAGCGGGAGGGGGCGGGGAGCTGTTTTTT.

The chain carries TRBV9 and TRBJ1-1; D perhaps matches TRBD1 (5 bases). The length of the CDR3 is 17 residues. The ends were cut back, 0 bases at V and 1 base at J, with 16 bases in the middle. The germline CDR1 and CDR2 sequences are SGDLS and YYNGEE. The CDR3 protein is CASSVAFDSRKNTEAFF. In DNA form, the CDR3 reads TGTGCCAGCAGCGTAGCTTTCGACAGCCGAAAGAACACTGAAGCTTTCTTT. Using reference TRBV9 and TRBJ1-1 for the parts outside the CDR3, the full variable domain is DSGVTQTPKHLITATGQRVTLRCSPRSGDLSVYWYQQSLDQGLQFLIQYYNGEERAKGNILERFSAQQFPDLHSELNLSSLELGDSALYFCASSVAFDSRKNTEAFFGQGTRLTVV.

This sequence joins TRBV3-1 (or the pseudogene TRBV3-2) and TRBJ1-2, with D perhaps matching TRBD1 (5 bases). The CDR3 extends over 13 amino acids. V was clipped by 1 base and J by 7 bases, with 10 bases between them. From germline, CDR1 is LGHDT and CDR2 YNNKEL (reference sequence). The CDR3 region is CASSQVQGGGYTF. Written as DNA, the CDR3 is TGTGCCAGCAGCCAAGTCCAGGGTGGTGGCTACACCTTC.

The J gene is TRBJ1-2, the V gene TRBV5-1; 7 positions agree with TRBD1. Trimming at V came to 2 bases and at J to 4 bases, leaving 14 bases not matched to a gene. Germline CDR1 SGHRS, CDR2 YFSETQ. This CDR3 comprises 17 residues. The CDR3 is CASSLRPDRLAIYGYTF. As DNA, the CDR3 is TGCGCCAGCAGCTTACGACCGGACAGGTTGGCGATCTATGGCTACACCTTC.

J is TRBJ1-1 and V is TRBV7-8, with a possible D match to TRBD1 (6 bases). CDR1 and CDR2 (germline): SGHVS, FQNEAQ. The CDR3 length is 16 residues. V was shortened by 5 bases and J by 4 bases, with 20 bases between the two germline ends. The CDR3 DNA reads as TGTGCCAGCAGCCCAAGGGGCAGGGGCTGGGGCACTGAAGCTTTCTTT. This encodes CASSPRGRGWGTEAFF.

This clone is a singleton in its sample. CDR3: CASSQESRGSGANVLTF. The CDR3 nucleotides read TGCGCCAGCAGCCAAGAGAGCAGGGGGTCTGGGGCCAACGTCCTGACTTTC. The genes are TRBV4-3 and TRBJ2-6, with 7 bases aligning to TRBD1. There are 17 residues in the CDR3. Germline V lookup: CDR1 LGHNA, CDR2 YSLEER. Germline trimming cut 0 bases from V and 1 base from J; bases unmatched to any gene: 3.

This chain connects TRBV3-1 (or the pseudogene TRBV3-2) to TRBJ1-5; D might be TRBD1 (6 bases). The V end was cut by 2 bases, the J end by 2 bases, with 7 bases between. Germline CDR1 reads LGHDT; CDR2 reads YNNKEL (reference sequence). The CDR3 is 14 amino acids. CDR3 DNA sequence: TGTGCCAGCAGCCAATCAGGGGGCAATCAGCCCCAGCATTTT. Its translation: CASSQSGGNQPQHF.

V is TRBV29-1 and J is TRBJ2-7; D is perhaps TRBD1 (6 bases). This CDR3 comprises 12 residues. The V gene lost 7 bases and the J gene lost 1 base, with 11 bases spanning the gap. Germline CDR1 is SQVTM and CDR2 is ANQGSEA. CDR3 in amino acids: CSASQGSYEQYF. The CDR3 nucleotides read TGCAGCGCCTCACAGGGTTCCTACGAGCAGTACTTC.

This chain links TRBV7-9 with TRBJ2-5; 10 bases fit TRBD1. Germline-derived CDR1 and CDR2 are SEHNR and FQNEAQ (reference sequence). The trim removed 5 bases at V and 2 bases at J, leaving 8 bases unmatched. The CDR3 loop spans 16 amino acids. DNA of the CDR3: TGTGCCAGCAGCACCGGACAGGGGGTAGTGCAAGAGACCCAGTACTTC. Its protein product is CASSTGQGVVQETQYF.

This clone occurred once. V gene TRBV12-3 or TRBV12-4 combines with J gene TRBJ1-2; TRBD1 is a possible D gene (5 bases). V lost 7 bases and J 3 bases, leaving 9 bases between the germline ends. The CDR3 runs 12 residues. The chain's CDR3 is CASMWGDYGYTF. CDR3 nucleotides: TGTGCCAGCATGTGGGGGGACTATGGCTACACCTTC.

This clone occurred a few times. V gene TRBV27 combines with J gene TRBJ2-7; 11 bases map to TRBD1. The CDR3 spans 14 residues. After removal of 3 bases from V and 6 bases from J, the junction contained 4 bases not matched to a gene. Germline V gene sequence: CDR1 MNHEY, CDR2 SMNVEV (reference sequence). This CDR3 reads CASSFGTGGIEQYF. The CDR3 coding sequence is TGTGCCAGCAGTTTCGGGACAGGGGGTATCGAGCAGTACTTC.

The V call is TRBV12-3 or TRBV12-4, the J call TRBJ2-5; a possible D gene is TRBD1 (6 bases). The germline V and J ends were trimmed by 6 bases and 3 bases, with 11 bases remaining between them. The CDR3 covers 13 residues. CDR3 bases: TGTGCCAGCAGGACAGGAATAGAAGAGACCCAGTACTTC. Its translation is CASRTGIEETQYF.

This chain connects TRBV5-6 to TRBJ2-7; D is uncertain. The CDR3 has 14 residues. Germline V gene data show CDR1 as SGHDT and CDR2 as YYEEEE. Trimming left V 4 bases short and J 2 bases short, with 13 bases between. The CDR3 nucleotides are TGTGCCAGCAGCAAGCCGACTTTAACCTACGAGCAGTACTTC. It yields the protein CASSKPTLTYEQYF.